This T cell receptor beta chain is from a study of T cells expressing NK-cell markers. Study-wide results and limits: Certain NKG2C+ T cell clones were expanded, and their HCMV specificity remained unclear.

TCRdb reprocessed the 5' RACE reads; each CDR3 protein has one entry and no DNA is given. Its clone listing holds fewer than 400,000 distinct CDR3 sequences. From germline, CDR1 is SGHNT and CDR2 YYREEE (reference sequence). The CDR3 length is 16 residues. Regarding this clonotype: Its antigen is as yet unknown.

Source material: blood T cells: a sorted CD56 or NKG2C T cell subset, CD4+ or CD8+ T cells, or bulk PBMC T cells (not recorded which). The receptor comes from a man aged 18-70 years in good health. The J gene is TRBJ2-1, the V gene TRBV5-4; the TCRdb D gene call, TRBD2, has no DNA to confirm it. The CDR3 here is CASSRWAGGGNNEQFF.